These 2 T cell receptor beta chains share one sample of origin, sequenced in a study of blood T cell repertoires in COVID-19. Clones were read by immunoSEQ multiplex PCR, and TCRdb kept only the in-frame ones, dropping some. The table lists approximately 240,000 clones, 80% to 95% of them singletons. Sequencing was carried out using peripheral blood. These TCRs come from a man aged 25 to 45 with COVID-19, enrolled during active disease.

The V call is TRBV27, the J call TRBJ2-7, with 8 bases fitting TRBD1. CDR3 length: 13 amino acids. V was clipped by 6 bases and J by 3 bases; unmatched bases: 4. Germline V gene data show CDR1 as MNHEY and CDR2 as SMNVEV (reference sequence). This CDR3 is CASRRTGNYEQYF. As DNA, the CDR3 is TGTGCCAGCAGGAGGACAGGGAACTACGAGCAGTACTTC.

This chain links TRBV6-6 with TRBJ2-7; 9 bases fit TRBD1. The junction had 10 bases not matched to a gene; V was cut back by 6 bases and J by 4 bases. The CDR3 totals 15 residues. From germline, CDR1 is MNHNY and CDR2 SVGAGI (reference sequence). This chain's CDR3 is CASRRIPGQGYEQYF. CDR3 bases: TGTGCCAGCAGAAGGATCCCGGGACAGGGTTACGAGCAGTACTTC.